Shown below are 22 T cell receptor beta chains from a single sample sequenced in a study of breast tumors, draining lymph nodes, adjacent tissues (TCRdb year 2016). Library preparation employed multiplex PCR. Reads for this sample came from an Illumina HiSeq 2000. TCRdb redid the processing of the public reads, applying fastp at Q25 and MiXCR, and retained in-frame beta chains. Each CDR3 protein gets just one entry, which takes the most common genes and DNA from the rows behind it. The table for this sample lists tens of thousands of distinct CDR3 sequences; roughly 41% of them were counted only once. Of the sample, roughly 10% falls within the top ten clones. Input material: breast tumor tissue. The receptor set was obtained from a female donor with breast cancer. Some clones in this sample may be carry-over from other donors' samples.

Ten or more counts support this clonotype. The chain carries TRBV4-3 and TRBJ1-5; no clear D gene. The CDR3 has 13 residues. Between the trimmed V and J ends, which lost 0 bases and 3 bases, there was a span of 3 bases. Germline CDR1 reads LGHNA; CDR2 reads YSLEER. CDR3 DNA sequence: TGCGCCAGCAGCCAAGATATCAATCAGCCCCAGCATTTT. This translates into CASSQDINQPQHF.

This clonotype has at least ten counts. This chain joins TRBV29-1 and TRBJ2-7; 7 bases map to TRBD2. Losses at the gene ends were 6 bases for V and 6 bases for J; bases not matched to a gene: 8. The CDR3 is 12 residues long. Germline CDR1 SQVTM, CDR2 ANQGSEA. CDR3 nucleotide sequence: TGCAGCGTGTCGTTAGTAGCGGGCGAGCAGTACTTC. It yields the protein CSVSLVAGEQYF.

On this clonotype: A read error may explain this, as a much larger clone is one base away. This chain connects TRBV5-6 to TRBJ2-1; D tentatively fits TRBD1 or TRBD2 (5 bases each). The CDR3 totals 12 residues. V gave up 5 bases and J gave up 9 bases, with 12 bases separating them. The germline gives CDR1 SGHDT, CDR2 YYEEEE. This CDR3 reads CASSVFGTEQFF. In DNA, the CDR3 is TGTGCCAGCAGTGTGTTTGGGACTGAGCAGTTCTTC.

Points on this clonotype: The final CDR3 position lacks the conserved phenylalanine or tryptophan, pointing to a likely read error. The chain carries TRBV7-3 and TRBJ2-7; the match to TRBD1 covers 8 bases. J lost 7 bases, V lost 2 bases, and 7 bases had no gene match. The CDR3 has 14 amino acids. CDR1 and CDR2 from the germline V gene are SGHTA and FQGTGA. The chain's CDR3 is CASSLAGQAIEQYS. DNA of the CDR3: TGTGCCAGCAGCTTAGCGGGACAGGCGATAGAGCAGTACTCC.

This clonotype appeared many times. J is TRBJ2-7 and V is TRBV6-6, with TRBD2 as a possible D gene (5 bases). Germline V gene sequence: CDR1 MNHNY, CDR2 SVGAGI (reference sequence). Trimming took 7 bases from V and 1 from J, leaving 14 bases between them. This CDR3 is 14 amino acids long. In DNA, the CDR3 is TGTGCCAGCACCCGAGCGGCGGAATCCTACGAGCAGTACTTC. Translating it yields CASTRAAESYEQYF.

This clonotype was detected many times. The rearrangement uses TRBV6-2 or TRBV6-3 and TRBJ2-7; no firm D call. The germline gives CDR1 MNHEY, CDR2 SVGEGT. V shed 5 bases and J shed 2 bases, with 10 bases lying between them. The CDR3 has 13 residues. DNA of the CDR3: TGTGCCAGCAGTCCACCTTGGGCCTACGAGCAGTACTTC. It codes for CASSPPWAYEQYF.

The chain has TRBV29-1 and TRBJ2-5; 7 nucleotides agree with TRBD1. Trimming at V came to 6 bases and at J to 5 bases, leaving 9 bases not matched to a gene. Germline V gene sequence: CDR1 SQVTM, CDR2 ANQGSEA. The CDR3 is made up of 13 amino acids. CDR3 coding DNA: TGCAGCGTCCGGGATCCACAGGGGGAGACCCAGTACTTC. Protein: CSVRDPQGETQYF. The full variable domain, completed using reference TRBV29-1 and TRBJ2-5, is SAVISQKPSRDICQRGTSLTIQCQVDSQVTMMFWYRQQPGQSLTLIATANQGSEATYESGFVIDKFPISRPNLTFSTLTVSNMSPEDSSIYLCSVRDPQGETQYFGPGTRLLVL.

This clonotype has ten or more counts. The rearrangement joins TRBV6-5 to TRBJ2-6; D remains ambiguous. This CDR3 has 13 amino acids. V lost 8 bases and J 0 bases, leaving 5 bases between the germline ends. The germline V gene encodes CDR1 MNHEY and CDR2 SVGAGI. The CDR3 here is CASSVSGANVLTF. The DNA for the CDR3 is TGTGCCAGCTCAGTCTCTGGGGCCAACGTCCTGACTTTC.

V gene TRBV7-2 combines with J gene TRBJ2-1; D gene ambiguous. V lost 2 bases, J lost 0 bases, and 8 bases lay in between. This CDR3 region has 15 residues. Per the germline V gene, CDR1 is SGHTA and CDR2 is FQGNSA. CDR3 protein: CASSLSASSYNEQFF. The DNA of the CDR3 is TGTGCCAGCAGCTTAAGTGCTAGCTCCTACAATGAGCAGTTCTTC.

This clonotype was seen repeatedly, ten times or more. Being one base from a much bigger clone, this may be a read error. CDR3 protein: CASSPSGSRYNEQFF. The CDR3 DNA follows: TGTGCCAGCAGTCCCAGCGGGAGTAGGTACAATGAGCAGTTCTTC. The rearrangement links TRBV6-6 to TRBJ2-1; TRBD2 agrees at 8 bases. The CDR3 is 15 residues long. Trimming cost V 5 bases and J 4 bases; bases outside gene matches: 7. Germline-derived CDR1 and CDR2 are MNHNY and SVGAGI (reference sequence).

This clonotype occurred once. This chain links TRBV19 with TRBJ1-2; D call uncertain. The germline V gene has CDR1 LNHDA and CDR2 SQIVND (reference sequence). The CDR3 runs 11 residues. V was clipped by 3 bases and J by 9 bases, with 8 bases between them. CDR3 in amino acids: CASSILGRYTF. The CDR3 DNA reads TGTGCCAGTAGTATCTTAGGACGCTACACCTTC.

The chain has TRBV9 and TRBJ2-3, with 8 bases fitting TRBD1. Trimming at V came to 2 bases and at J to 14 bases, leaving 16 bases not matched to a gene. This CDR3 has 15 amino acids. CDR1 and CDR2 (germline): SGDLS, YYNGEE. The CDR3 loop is CASSVLDRAADAPYF. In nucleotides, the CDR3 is TGTGCCAGCAGCGTCTTGGACAGGGCCGCAGATGCGCCGTATTTT.

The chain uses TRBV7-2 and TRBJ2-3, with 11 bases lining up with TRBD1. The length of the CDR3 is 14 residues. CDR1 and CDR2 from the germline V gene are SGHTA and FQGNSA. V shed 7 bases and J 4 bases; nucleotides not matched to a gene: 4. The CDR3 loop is CASTGTGGPDTQYF. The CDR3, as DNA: TGTGCCAGCACCGGGACAGGGGGTCCAGATACGCAGTATTTT.

The DNA of the CDR3 is TGTGCCAGCAGCCAATATGGCTACACCTTC. It specifies CASSQYGYTF. The gene calls are TRBV7-9 and TRBJ1-2; D is unclear. CDR1 and CDR2 (germline): SEHNR, FQNEAQ (reference sequence). V shed 5 bases and J shed 5 bases, with 3 bases lying between them. This CDR3 region has 10 residues. The full variable domain, with the rest looked up from reference TRBV7-9 and TRBJ1-2, is DTGVSQNPRHKITKRGQNVTFRCDPISEHNRLYWYRQTLGQGPEFLTYFQNEAQLEKSRLLSDRFSAERPKGSFSTLEIQRTEQGDSAMYLCASSQYGYTFGSGTRLTVV.

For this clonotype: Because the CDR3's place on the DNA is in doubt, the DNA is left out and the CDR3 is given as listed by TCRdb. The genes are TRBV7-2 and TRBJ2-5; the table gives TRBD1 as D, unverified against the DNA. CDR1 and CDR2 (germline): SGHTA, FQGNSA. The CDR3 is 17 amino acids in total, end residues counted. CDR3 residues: CASSLGRTGYFGEPQYF.

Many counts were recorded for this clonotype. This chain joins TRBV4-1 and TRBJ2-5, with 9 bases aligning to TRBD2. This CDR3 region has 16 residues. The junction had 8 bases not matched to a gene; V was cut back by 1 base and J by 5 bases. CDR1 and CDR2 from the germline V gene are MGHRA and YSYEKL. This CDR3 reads CASSQVVAGVMETQYF. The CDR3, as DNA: TGCGCCAGCAGCCAAGTGGTAGCGGGAGTGATGGAGACCCAGTACTTC.

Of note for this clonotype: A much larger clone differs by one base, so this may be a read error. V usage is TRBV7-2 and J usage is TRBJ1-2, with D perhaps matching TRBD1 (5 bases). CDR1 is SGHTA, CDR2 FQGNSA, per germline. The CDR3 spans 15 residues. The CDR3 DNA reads TGTGCCAGCGGCTTAGCGGAAACATCTCCAAGGGGCTACCCCTTC. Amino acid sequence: CASGLAETSPRGYPF.

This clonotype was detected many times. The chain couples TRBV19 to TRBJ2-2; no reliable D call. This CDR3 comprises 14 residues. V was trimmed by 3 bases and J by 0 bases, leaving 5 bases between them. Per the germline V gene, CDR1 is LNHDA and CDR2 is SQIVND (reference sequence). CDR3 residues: CASSMVANTGELFF. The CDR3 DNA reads TGTGCCAGTAGTATGGTCGCGAACACCGGGGAGCTGTTTTTT.

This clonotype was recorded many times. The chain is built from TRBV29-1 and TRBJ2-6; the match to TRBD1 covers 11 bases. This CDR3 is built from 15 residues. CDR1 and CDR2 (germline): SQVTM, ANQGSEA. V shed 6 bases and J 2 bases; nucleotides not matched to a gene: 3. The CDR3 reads CSVRTGGAGANVLTF. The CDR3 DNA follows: TGCAGCGTCAGGACAGGGGGCGCTGGGGCCAACGTCCTGACTTTC.

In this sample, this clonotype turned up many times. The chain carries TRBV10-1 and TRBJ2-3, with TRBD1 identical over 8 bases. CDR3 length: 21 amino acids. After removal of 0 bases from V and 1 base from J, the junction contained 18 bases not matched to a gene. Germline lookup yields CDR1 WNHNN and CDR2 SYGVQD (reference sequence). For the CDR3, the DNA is TGCGCCAGCAGTGAGTCGTCAAAACGGGACAGGTTATGTTTTTGCACAGATACGCAGTATTTT. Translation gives CASSESSKRDRLCFCTDTQYF.

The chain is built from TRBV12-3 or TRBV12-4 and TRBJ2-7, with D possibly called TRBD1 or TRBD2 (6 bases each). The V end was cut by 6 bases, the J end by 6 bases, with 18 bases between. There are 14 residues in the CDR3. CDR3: CASSFGTLGGEQYF. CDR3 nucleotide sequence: TGTGCCAGCAGCTTTGGGACTTTAGGGGGCGAGCAGTACTTC.

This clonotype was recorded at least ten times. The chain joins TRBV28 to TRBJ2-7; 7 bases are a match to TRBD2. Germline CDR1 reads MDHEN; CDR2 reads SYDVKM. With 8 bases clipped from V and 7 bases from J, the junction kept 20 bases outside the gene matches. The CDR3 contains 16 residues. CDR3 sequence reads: CASGTSSRAGRQEQYF. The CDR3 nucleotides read TGTGCCAGCGGAACTTCTTCGCGAGCGGGAAGGCAGGAGCAGTACTTC.